This TCR beta chain stems from a study of T-cell memory formation after mild COVID-19. About the study: Across donors, TCR clusters were largely donor specific.

Each CDR3 protein is one row after TCRdb ran MiXCR on the 5' RACE reads. The sample includes roughly 500,000 distinct CDR3 sequences, roughly 22% of them seen just once. About this clonotype itself: What it binds is not known.

Study-level findings and limits: Nothing showed for sure that second-wave clones peaking on day 37 were SARS-CoV-2 specific. Memory sampled before infection contained some responding clones, suggesting cross-reactive memory joined.

The CDR3 consists of 13 residues. V was shortened by 4 bases and J by 5 bases, with 12 bases between the two germline ends. Per germline, CDR1 SEHNR and CDR2 FQNEAQ (reference sequence). The receptor's source is an adult woman who had mild COVID-19 (a few samples of this study predate the infection). Cell type and time point are not known. The J gene is TRBJ2-7, the V gene TRBV7-9; D is unresolved. The material sequenced was PBMCs or a T cell subset sorted from them (not recorded which). The CDR3 sequence is CASSSDLVHEQYF. The CDR3 region has the DNA TGTGCCAGCAGCTCCGATCTAGTCCACGAGCAGTACTTC.